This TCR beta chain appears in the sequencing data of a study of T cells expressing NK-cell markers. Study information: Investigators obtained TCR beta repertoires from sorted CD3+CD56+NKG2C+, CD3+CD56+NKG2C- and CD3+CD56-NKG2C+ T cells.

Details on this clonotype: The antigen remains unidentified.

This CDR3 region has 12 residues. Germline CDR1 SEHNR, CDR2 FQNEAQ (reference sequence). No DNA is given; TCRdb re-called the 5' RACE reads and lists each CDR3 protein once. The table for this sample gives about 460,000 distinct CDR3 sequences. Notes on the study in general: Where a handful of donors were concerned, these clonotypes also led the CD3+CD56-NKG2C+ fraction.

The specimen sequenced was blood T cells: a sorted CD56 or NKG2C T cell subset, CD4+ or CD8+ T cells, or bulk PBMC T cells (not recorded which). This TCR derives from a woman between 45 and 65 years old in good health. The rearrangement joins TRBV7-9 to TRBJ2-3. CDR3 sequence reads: CASSTSTKTQYF.